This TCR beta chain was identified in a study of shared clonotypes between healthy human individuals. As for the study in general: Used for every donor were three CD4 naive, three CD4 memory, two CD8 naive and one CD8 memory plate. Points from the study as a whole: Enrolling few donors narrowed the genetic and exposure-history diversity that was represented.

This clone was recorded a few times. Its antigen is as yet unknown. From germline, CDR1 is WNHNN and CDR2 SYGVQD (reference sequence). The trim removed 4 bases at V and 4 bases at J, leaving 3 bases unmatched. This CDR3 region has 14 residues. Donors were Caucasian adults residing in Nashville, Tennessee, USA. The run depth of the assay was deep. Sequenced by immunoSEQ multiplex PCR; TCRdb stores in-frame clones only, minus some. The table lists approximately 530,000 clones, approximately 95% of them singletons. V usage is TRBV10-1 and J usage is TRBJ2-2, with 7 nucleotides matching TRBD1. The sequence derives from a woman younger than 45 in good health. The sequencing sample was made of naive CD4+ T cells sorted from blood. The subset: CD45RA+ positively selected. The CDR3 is CASSGTGPTGELFF. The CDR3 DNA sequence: TGCGCCAGCAGTGGGACAGGTCCCACCGGGGAGCTGTTTTTT.